One T cell receptor (beta chain) is described in this entry. The target antigen is unknown. This CDR3 is 11 amino acids long. The V end was cut by 7 bases, the J end by 10 bases, with 13 bases between. Germline assignment: CDR1 MRHNA and CDR2 SNTAGT. Generated by immunoSEQ multiplex PCR, the TCRdb table keeps only in-frame clones and is missing some. The sample lists 65,000 to 70,000 clones; approximately 82% were seen once. Time point reported: baseline, week 1 (first vaccination visit). Indicated treatment: pre-vaccination baseline after standard-of-care therapy. This record comes from a study of a mutant IDH1 vaccine in newly diagnosed glioma. General study findings and limits: Pseudoprogression appeared independent of alterations in top peripheral clonotypes. Vaccination elicited immune responses in 93.3% of patients.

The chain combines TRBV6-4 with TRBJ1-1; D gene uncertain. The source material was peripheral blood mononuclear cells (PBMCs), sampled from a glioma patient treated with radiotherapy, temozolomide or both. The sequence was collected from a young woman with glioma. Some clones in this sample may be carry-over from other donors' samples. CDR3 coding DNA: TGTGCCAGCAAAGAGGGTGGGCGAGCTTTCTTT. This encodes CASKEGGRAFF.